The clone carrying this T cell receptor beta chain came up many times. Antigen unknown. This CDR3 comprises 16 residues. V shed 4 bases and J shed 4 bases, with 17 bases lying between them. CDR1 is SGHDN and CDR2 is FVKESK in the germline V gene. This record belongs to a study of early T cells in non-severe SARS-CoV-2 infection. Study background: Chains were unpaired, as sequencing was done on bulk RNA from unsorted whole blood.

Molecules of cDNA were individually given unique molecular identifiers that were attached to them. TCRdb called the 5' RACE reads again in MiXCR, with one record for every CDR3 protein. The repertoire holds approximately 70,000 distinct CDR3 sequences, roughly an eighth seen once, with roughly 1.3% in the top ten. Study findings and constraints: Matches to VDJdb favored anti-spike CD8 responses and missed private and CD4 specificities.

Sequenced material: whole blood. The chain links TRBV14 to TRBJ2-1; D possibly uses TRBD1 or TRBD2 (5 bases each). This TCR was recovered from an adult who was a healthcare worker with PCR-confirmed SARS-CoV-2 infection or an uninfected control (not recorded which). In DNA form, the CDR3 reads TGTGCCAGCAGCCGAATTAGCAGGGACCCATACAATGAGCAGTTCTTC. It codes for CASSRISRDPYNEQFF. Complete variable domain (other parts from reference TRBV14 and TRBJ2-1): EAGVTQFPSHSVIEKGQTVTLRCDPISGHDNLYWYRRVMGKEIKFLLHFVKESKQDESGMPNNRFLAERTGGTYSTLKVQPAELEDSGVYFCASSRISRDPYNEQFFGPGTRLTVL.